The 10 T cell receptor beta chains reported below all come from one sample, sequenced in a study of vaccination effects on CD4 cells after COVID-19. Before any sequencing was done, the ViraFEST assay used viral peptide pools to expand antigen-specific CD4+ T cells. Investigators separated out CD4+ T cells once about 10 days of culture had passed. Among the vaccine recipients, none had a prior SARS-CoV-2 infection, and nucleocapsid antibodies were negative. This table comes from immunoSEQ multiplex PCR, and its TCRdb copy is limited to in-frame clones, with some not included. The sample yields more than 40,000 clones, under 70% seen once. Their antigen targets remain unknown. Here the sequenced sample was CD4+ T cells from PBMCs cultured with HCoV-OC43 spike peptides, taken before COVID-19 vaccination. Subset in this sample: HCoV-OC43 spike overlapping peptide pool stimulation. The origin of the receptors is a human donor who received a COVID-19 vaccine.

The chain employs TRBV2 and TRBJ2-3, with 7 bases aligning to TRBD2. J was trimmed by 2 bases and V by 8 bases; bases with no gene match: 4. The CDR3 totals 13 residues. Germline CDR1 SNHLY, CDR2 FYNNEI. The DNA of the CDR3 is TGTGCCAGCGCGGGACTAAACACAGATACGCAGTATTTT. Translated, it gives CASAGLNTDTQYF.

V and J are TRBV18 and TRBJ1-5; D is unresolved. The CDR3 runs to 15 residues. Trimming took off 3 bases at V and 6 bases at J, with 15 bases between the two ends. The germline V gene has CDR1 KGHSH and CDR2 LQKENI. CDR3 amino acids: CASSPPEYSFQPQHF. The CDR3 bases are TGTGCCAGCTCACCTCCAGAGTACAGCTTTCAGCCCCAGCATTTT.

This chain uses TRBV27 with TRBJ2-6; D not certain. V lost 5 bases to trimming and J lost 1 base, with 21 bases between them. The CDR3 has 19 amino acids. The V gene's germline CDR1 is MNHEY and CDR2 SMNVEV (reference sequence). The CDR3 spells CASSPVPLRPTSGANVLTF. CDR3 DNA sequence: TGTGCCAGCAGTCCTGTACCCCTTAGACCAACATCTGGGGCCAACGTCCTGACTTTC.

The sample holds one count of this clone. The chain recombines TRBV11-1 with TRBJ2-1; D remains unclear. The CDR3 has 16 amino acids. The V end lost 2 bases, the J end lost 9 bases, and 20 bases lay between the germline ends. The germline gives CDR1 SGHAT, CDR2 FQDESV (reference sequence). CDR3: CASSLISDSLRAEQFF. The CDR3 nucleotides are TGTGCCAGCAGCTTAATTTCGGATAGCTTAAGGGCTGAGCAGTTCTTC.

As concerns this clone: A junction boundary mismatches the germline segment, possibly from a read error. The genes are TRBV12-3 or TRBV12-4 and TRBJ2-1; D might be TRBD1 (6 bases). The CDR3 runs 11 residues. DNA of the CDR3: TGTGCCAGCAGAGGGGGACCCGCTGTTGTCTTC. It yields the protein CASRGGPAVVF.

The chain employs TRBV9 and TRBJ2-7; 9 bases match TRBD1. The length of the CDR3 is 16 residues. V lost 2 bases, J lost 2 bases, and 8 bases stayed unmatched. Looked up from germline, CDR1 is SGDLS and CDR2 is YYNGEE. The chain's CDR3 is CASSVGTGPTPYEQYF. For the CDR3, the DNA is TGTGCCAGCAGCGTGGGGACAGGGCCGACACCCTACGAGCAGTACTTC.

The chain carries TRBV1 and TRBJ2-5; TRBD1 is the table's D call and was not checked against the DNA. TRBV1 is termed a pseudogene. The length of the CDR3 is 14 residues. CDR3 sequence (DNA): TGCACAGACCCCAGGGGGCCCCTCCAAGAGACCCAGTACTTC. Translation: CTDPRGPLQETQYF.

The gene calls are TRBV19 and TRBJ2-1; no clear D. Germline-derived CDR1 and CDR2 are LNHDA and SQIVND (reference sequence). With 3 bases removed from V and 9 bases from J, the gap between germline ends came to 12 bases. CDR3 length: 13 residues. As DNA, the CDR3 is TGTGCCAGTAGTATCGGACCCTCCGGTGAGCAGTTCTTC. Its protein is CASSIGPSGEQFF.

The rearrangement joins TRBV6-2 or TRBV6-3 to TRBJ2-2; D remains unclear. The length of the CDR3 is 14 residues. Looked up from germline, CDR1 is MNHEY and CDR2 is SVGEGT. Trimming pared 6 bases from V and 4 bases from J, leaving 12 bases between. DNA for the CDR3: TGTGCCAGCAGCCCTATTAGCTTCACCGGGGAGCTGTTTTTT. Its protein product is CASSPISFTGELFF.

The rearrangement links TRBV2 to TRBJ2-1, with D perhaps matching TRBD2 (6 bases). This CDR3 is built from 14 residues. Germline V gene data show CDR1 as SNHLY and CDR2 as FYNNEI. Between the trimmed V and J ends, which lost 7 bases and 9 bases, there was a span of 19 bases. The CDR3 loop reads CASKSSDYIGEQFF. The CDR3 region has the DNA TGTGCCAGCAAGTCCTCGGACTACATCGGTGAGCAGTTCTTC.